The TCR beta chain under discussion was sequenced for a study of blood T cell repertoires in COVID-19. Libraries were prepared by immunoSEQ multiplex PCR; TCRdb keeps only in-frame clonotypes and omits some of them. The repertoire consists of about 390,000 clones, with approximately 89% occurring once and the leading ten covering 2% to 2.5%. This clone was counted a few times. There are 15 residues in the CDR3. The ends lost 4 bases at V and 4 bases at J; junction bases unmatched: 5. Germline lookup yields CDR1 SNHLY and CDR2 FYNNEI. The rearrangement links TRBV2 to TRBJ1-5; 9 bases line up with TRBD1. Sequencing was done on a sample of peripheral blood. The clonotype originates from a woman aged 60-75 years with COVID-19, enrolled during active disease. The CDR3 protein is CASSVVGQGNQPQHF. The CDR3 DNA is TGTGCCAGCAGTGTGGTAGGACAGGGGAATCAGCCCCAGCATTTT.